The 25 T cell receptor beta chains below were found in one sample sequenced in a study of response to subunit inactivated influenza vaccine. Each CDR3 protein is one row after TCRdb ran MiXCR on the RT-PCR reads. This table has approximately 250,000 distinct CDR3 sequences, 12% appearing once. Source: non-naive T cells sorted from PBMCs, taken 14 to 15 days before vaccination. These receptor sequences come from a man between 45 and 60 years old who received an inactivated influenza vaccine.

V and J are TRBV6-1 and TRBJ2-4; D perhaps matches TRBD2 (7 bases). This CDR3 region has 18 residues. Germline lookup yields CDR1 MNHNS and CDR2 SASEGT. Trimming removed 3 bases from V and 4 bases from J, with 22 bases in between. For the CDR3, the DNA is TGTGCCAGCAGTGACGGTGGGGGGGCATCTACTCAGAAAAACATTCAGTACTTC. It codes for CASSDGGGASTQKNIQYF.

The V and J genes are TRBV20-1 and TRBJ2-3, with D perhaps given as TRBD1 or TRBD2 (5 bases each). The germline V and J ends were trimmed by 2 bases and 1 base, with 7 bases remaining between them. The CDR3 is 13 residues long. From germline, CDR1 is DFQATT and CDR2 SNEGSKA (reference sequence). The CDR3 loop reads CSARRDGTDTQYF. The CDR3 DNA reads TGCAGTGCTAGAAGGGACGGCACAGATACGCAGTATTTT.

This clonotype came up a few times. The chain links TRBV6-1 to TRBJ2-1; the match to TRBD2 covers 8 bases. The trim removed 6 bases at V and 5 bases at J, leaving 15 bases unmatched. The germline CDR1 and CDR2 sequences are MNHNS and SASEGT. The CDR3 has 17 amino acids. The CDR3 spells CASSQRGMIAGNNEQFF. In DNA, the CDR3 is TGTGCCAGCAGCCAAAGGGGCATGATAGCGGGGAACAATGAGCAGTTCTTC.

The V gene is TRBV10-3, the J gene TRBJ1-1, with D perhaps TRBD1 (6 bases). Trimming removed 5 bases from V and 7 bases from J, with 11 bases in between. The length of the CDR3 is 12 residues. Germline CDR1 and CDR2: ENHRY and SYGVKD. The CDR3 spells CAISLGGGEAFF. DNA of the CDR3: TGTGCCATCAGTTTGGGAGGGGGTGAAGCTTTCTTT.

This clonotype was detected only a few times. V is TRBV12-3 or TRBV12-4 and J is TRBJ2-1; D not certain. V dropped 7 bases and J dropped 4 bases, with 8 bases sitting between them. CDR3 length: 12 amino acids. This CDR3 is CASTDGYNEQFF. The CDR3, as DNA: TGTGCCAGCACCGACGGATACAATGAGCAGTTCTTC.

This clonotype was seen only a few times. The chain is built from TRBV11-1 and TRBJ2-7; TRBD2 matches 9 bases. Looked up from germline, CDR1 is SGHAT and CDR2 is FQDESV (reference sequence). V was pared by 5 bases and J by 2 bases, with 7 bases of the junction left unmatched. The CDR3 spans 15 residues. The DNA for the CDR3 is TGTGCCAGCAGCCTATTGGCGGGGGGGACCTACGAGCAGTACTTC. As protein: CASSLLAGGTYEQYF.

V is TRBV7-2 and J is TRBJ1-4; TRBD1 agrees at 8 bases. Germline lookup yields CDR1 SGHTA and CDR2 FQGNSA. The CDR3 is 14 residues long. V shed 5 bases and J 8 bases; nucleotides not matched to a gene: 7. The CDR3 here is CASSLTRGPEKLFF. CDR3 sequence (DNA): TGTGCCAGCAGCCTAACCAGGGGGCCGGAAAAACTGTTTTTT.

This chain joins TRBV27 and TRBJ2-2; 8 bases are a match to TRBD2. The trim removed 6 bases at V and 6 bases at J, leaving 3 bases unmatched. Germline values: CDR1 MNHEY, CDR2 SMNVEV (reference sequence). The CDR3 contains 13 residues. CDR3 in amino acids: CASRGLVAGELFF. In DNA, the CDR3 is TGTGCCAGCAGGGGACTAGTTGCCGGGGAGCTGTTTTTT.

This clonotype was picked up a small number of times. This chain uses TRBV30 with TRBJ1-6; tentatively, D is TRBD1 (5 bases). The length of the CDR3 is 13 residues. The germline CDR1 and CDR2 sequences are GTSNPN and SVGIG (reference sequence). The germline V and J ends were trimmed by 4 bases and 10 bases, with 14 bases remaining between them. This CDR3 is CAWTEQDRSPLHF. CDR3 nucleotides: TGTGCCTGGACCGAACAGGATCGGTCACCCCTCCACTTT.

The chain recombines TRBV7-2 with TRBJ2-2; 13 bases agree with TRBD2. The CDR3 totals 14 residues. The germline CDR1 and CDR2 sequences are SGHTA and FQGNSA. V lost 4 bases to trimming and J lost 10 bases; unmatched junction nucleotides: 3. The CDR3 DNA follows: TGTGCCAGCAGCTGGACTAGCGGGAGTGAGGAGCTGTTTTTT. Encoded protein: CASSWTSGSEELFF.

This clonotype appeared many times. V gene TRBV11-2 combines with J gene TRBJ2-7, with 9 bases that match TRBD1. Germline values: CDR1 SGHAT, CDR2 FQNNGV. V was clipped by 0 bases and J by 7 bases; unmatched bases: 4. The CDR3 length is 14 residues. The CDR3, as DNA: TGTGCCAGCAGCTTAGAAGGGACAGGGAGGGAGCAGTACTTC. It codes for CASSLEGTGREQYF.

This clonotype was found a few times. V gene TRBV4-2 combines with J gene TRBJ2-7; 7 bases line up with TRBD2. Germline V gene lookup returns CDR1 LGHNA and CDR2 YNFKEQ. CDR3 length: 15 residues. After removal of 0 bases from V and 2 bases from J, the junction contained 4 bases not matched to a gene. CDR3 amino acids: CASSQEWGGTYEQYF. The CDR3 coding sequence is TGTGCCAGCAGCCAAGAATGGGGGGGGACCTACGAGCAGTACTTC.

V is TRBV12-3 or TRBV12-4 and J is TRBJ2-3; D ambiguous. The CDR3 contains 13 residues. V lost 3 bases and J 5 bases, leaving 9 bases between the germline ends. The CDR3 region has the DNA TGTGCCAGCAGTTTGAGGACCGGAGATACGCAGTATTTT. Its translation: CASSLRTGDTQYF.

Ten or more counts support this clonotype. The chain joins TRBV5-1 to TRBJ2-2; 7 bases agree with TRBD1. This CDR3 is 15 amino acids long. Germline V gives CDR1 SGHRS, CDR2 YFSETQ. V was clipped by 5 bases and J by 0 bases; unmatched bases: 4. The DNA for the CDR3 is TGCGCCAGCAGTACGCAGGGGGCGAACACCGGGGAGCTGTTTTTT. It is translated as CASSTQGANTGELFF.

This clonotype was seen many times. This rearrangement joins TRBV6-2 or TRBV6-3 to TRBJ2-5, with 12 bases aligning to TRBD2. The CDR3 covers 14 residues. CDR1 and CDR2 (germline): MNHEY, SVGEGT. With 5 bases clipped from V and 5 bases from J, the junction kept 3 bases outside the gene matches. The CDR3 is CASSRLAGEETQYF. Here the CDR3 DNA reads TGTGCCAGCAGTCGACTAGCGGGAGAGGAGACCCAGTACTTC.

This clonotype was seen ten or more times. The chain has TRBV24-1 and TRBJ2-1; 10 nucleotides agree with TRBD2. In germline, CDR1 is KGHDR, CDR2 SFDVKD. V trimming: 2 bases; J trimming: 7 bases; junction bases outside the gene matches: 7. This CDR3 has 16 amino acids. The CDR3 loop is CATSDSLAGRRNEQFF. The CDR3 DNA is TGTGCCACCAGTGATTCACTAGCGGGGCGTCGGAATGAGCAGTTCTTC.

The gene calls are TRBV5-4 and TRBJ2-2; 8 bases are shared with TRBD2. Germline-derived CDR1 and CDR2 are SGHNT and YYREEE (reference sequence). This CDR3 has 16 amino acids. J gave up 17 bases and V 3 bases, and 21 bases lay outside the gene matches. As DNA, the CDR3 is TGTGCCAGCAGCTCGTTGAGCGGGAGTAAGACCGGGGAGCGTTTTTTT. As protein: CASSSLSGSKTGERFF.

This clonotype was seen more than once but under ten times. The chain carries TRBV18 and TRBJ2-1; D is perhaps TRBD2 (5 bases). Trimming removed 3 bases from V and 6 bases from J, with 12 bases in between. The CDR3 covers 14 residues. Germline V CDR1 and CDR2: KGHSH, LQKENI. The DNA for the CDR3 is TGTGCCAGCTCACCTCGAGGGAGCGGCAATGAGCAGTTCTTC. It yields the protein CASSPRGSGNEQFF.

Regarding this clonotype: This may stem from a read error, because a much larger clone lies one nucleotide away. This likely comes from a read error, as the CDR3 has no conserved phenylalanine or tryptophan at its end. The rearrangement uses TRBV14 and TRBJ2-1; possibly TRBD2 for D (6 bases). Between the trimmed V and J ends, which lost 3 bases and 6 bases, there was a span of 18 bases. Germline CDR1 is SGHDN and CDR2 is FVKESK. The CDR3 length is 16 residues. In nucleotides, the CDR3 is TGTGCCAGCAGCCATGGACCCTATCTAGCGTTCAATGAGCAGTTCTCC. It translates to CASSHGPYLAFNEQFS.

This sequence joins TRBV6-1 and TRBJ1-5; 7 positions agree with TRBD1. V was pared by 7 bases and J by 1 base, with 7 bases of the junction left unmatched. Germline V gene sequence: CDR1 MNHNS, CDR2 SASEGT. The CDR3 runs to 15 residues. In DNA form, the CDR3 reads TGTGCCAGCACCCCGGAGGGGGCGAGCAATCAGCCCCAGCATTTT. Protein: CASTPEGASNQPQHF.

This clonotype has ten or more counts. The chain carries TRBV7-8 and TRBJ2-5, with 13 bases identical to TRBD2. Germline CDR1 SGHVS, CDR2 FQNEAQ. With 1 base clipped from V and 0 bases from J, the junction kept 5 bases outside the gene matches. The CDR3 loop spans 18 amino acids. CDR3 bases: TGTGCCAGCAGCTTAGGGACTAGCGGGGGTCCGTACCAAGAGACCCAGTACTTC. As protein: CASSLGTSGGPYQETQYF.

The chain carries TRBV6-2 or TRBV6-3 and TRBJ2-1, with no clear D. Germline V lookup: CDR1 MNHEY, CDR2 SVGEGT. The CDR3 length is 14 residues. V dropped 6 bases and J dropped 0 bases, with 9 bases sitting between them. DNA of the CDR3: TGTGCCAGCAGGCGGACCGACTCCTACAATGAGCAGTTCTTC. This sequence encodes CASRRTDSYNEQFF.

This clonotype was counted a few times. V is TRBV5-1 and J is TRBJ2-7; possibly TRBD1 for D (6 bases). V was clipped by 0 bases and J by 5 bases, with 15 bases between them. CDR1 SGHRS and CDR2 YFSETQ come from the germline V gene. This CDR3 region has 15 residues. CDR3 in DNA: TGCGCCAGCAGCTTGGGTTCACAGGGCTACAACGAGCAGTACTTC. Translating it yields CASSLGSQGYNEQYF.

This clonotype turned up a few times. The chain links TRBV7-2 to TRBJ2-7; D is perhaps TRBD1 (6 bases). Germline V gene sequence: CDR1 SGHTA, CDR2 FQGNSA. This CDR3 is 14 amino acids long. The ends were cut back, 5 bases at V and 6 bases at J, with 17 bases in the middle. CDR3 DNA sequence: TGTGCCAGCAGCGTATACAGCAGGGGTGGCGAGCAGTACTTC. Amino acids: CASSVYSRGGEQYF. Full variable domain (missing parts from reference TRBV7-2 and TRBJ2-7): GAGVSQSPSNKVTEKGKDVELRCDPISGHTALYWYRQSLGQGLEFLIYFQGNSAPDKSGLPSDRFSAERTGGSVSTLTIQRTQQEDSAVYLCASSVYSRGGEQYFGPGTRLTVT.

The V call is TRBV5-4, the J call TRBJ2-5, with TRBD1 matching 9 bases. J lost 4 bases, V lost 4 bases, and 8 bases had no gene match. The CDR3 has 15 amino acids. The germline V gene has CDR1 SGHNT and CDR2 YYREEE (reference sequence). This CDR3 reads CASSQEDRGGETQYF. CDR3 nucleotide sequence: TGTGCCAGCAGCCAGGAGGACAGGGGAGGAGAGACCCAGTACTTC.